Shown below are 16 T cell receptor beta chains from a single sample sequenced in a study of response to subunit inactivated influenza vaccine. Each CDR3 protein gets one entry after TCRdb re-called the RT-PCR reads with MiXCR. The sample has roughly 650,000 distinct CDR3 sequences; 14% are singletons. Material: PBMCs from blood, obtained 14 to 15 days before vaccination. These receptors all stem from a man aged 45 to 65 who received an inactivated influenza vaccine.

This clonotype was detected a few times. The J gene is TRBJ2-7, the V gene TRBV12-3 or TRBV12-4, with D perhaps being TRBD1 or TRBD2 (5 bases each). The V end lost 1 base, the J end lost 0 bases, and 10 bases lay between the germline ends. The CDR3 has 15 residues. The CDR3 sequence is CASSLGDVGSYEQYF. The CDR3 nucleotides read TGTGCCAGCAGTTTAGGGGACGTAGGCTCCTACGAGCAGTACTTC.

The rearrangement links TRBV28 to TRBJ2-5, with a weak D call TRBD2 (5 bases). V shed 7 bases and J shed 4 bases, with 19 bases lying between them. CDR3 length: 15 residues. Germline V CDR1 and CDR2: MDHEN, SYDVKM. This CDR3 is CASTLTNGLGETQYF. The CDR3 DNA reads as TGTGCCAGCACCCTCACGAATGGACTGGGAGAGACCCAGTACTTC. Using reference TRBV28 and TRBJ2-5 for the parts outside the CDR3, the full variable domain is DVKVTQSSRYLVKRTGEKVFLECVQDMDHENMFWYRQDPGLGLRLIYFSYDVKMKEKGDIPEGYSVSREKKERFSLILESASTNQTSMYLCASTLTNGLGETQYFGPGTRLLVL.

The J gene is TRBJ1-5, the V gene TRBV7-8; D remains ambiguous. Germline CDR1 is SGHVS and CDR2 is FQNEAQ. The V and J ends lost 1 base and 4 bases respectively, with 8 bases between them. This CDR3 region has 14 residues. The CDR3 sequence: CASSLGLRNQPQHF. The CDR3 coding sequence is TGTGCCAGCAGCTTAGGCCTTCGAAATCAGCCCCAGCATTTT.

The chain uses TRBV20-1 and TRBJ1-2, with 8 bases matching TRBD1. V dropped 0 bases and J dropped 7; count of bases not matched to a gene: 7. CDR3 length equals 14 residues. The germline V gene has CDR1 DFQATT and CDR2 SNEGSKA (reference sequence). The CDR3, as DNA: TGCAGTGCTAGAGATACCAGGGGGCTAGGTGGCTACACCTTC. Its translation: CSARDTRGLGGYTF.

This chain uses TRBV6-2 or TRBV6-3 with TRBJ2-5; D might be TRBD2 (5 bases). Trimming stripped 6 bases from V and 6 bases from J, with 17 bases between. The germline V gene encodes CDR1 MNHEY and CDR2 SVGEGT. This CDR3 has 14 amino acids. The CDR3 DNA reads TGTGCCAGCAGCCTACGCGAGGGAATGAAGACCCAGTACTTC. Translating it yields CASSLREGMKTQYF.

This chain joins TRBV5-5 and TRBJ2-7, with D perhaps TRBD2 (6 bases). CDR3 size: 13 residues. CDR1 and CDR2 (germline): SGHKS, YYEKEE (reference sequence). V shed 4 bases and J shed 5 bases, with 13 bases lying between them. In DNA, the CDR3 is TGTGCCAGCAGCCAATTCCGGAGGGACGAGCAGTACTTC. It codes for CASSQFRRDEQYF.

CDR3 residues: CAIRGDRGDNEQFF. The CDR3 nucleotides read TGTGCCATCAGGGGGGACAGGGGAGACAATGAGCAGTTCTTC. This chain joins TRBV10-3 and TRBJ2-1; 10 bases are a match to TRBD1. Per the germline V gene, CDR1 is ENHRY and CDR2 is SYGVKD. This CDR3 comprises 14 residues. V lost 6 bases, J lost 5 bases, and 4 bases stayed unmatched.

The chain couples TRBV2 to TRBJ1-5; no reliable D call. This CDR3 contains 16 residues. With 1 base removed from V and 3 bases from J, the gap between germline ends came to 13 bases. The germline V gene encodes CDR1 SNHLY and CDR2 FYNNEI. CDR3 in DNA: TGTGCCAGCAGTGAAGGGACGGCGGCGTCCAATCAGCCCCAGCATTTT. It codes for CASSEGTAASNQPQHF.

The genes are TRBV20-1 and TRBJ2-1; D remains unclear. The CDR3 is 13 amino acids. From germline, CDR1 is DFQATT and CDR2 SNEGSKA (reference sequence). V lost 3 bases, J lost 2 bases, and 8 bases lay in between. The CDR3 protein is CSASRPPYNEQFF. As DNA, the CDR3 is TGCAGTGCTAGTAGGCCCCCCTACAATGAGCAGTTCTTC.

The table lists this clonotype with many counts. The chain links TRBV29-1 to TRBJ2-2; D is uncertain. The CDR3 length is 13 residues. V was trimmed by 2 bases and J by 2 bases, leaving 6 bases between them. The germline CDR1 and CDR2 sequences are SQVTM and ANQGSEA. This chain's CDR3 is CSVESRNTGELFF. CDR3 nucleotides: TGCAGCGTTGAAAGCCGCAACACCGGGGAGCTGTTTTTT.

This rearrangement joins TRBV20-1 to TRBJ2-7, with D maybe TRBD2 (5 bases). With 3 bases removed from V and 2 bases from J, the gap between germline ends came to 8 bases. The length of the CDR3 is 12 residues. The V gene's germline CDR1 is DFQATT and CDR2 SNEGSKA (reference sequence). CDR3: CSARLAAYEQYF. As DNA, the CDR3 is TGCAGTGCTAGGCTAGCCGCCTACGAGCAGTACTTC.

This clonotype was observed a few times. The chain is built from TRBV9 and TRBJ2-7; unclear D gene. The length of the CDR3 is 15 residues. The ends were cut back, 4 bases at V and 1 base at J, with 15 bases in the middle. Germline V gene sequence: CDR1 SGDLS, CDR2 YYNGEE. In nucleotides, the CDR3 is TGTGCCAGCAGCACCTCATCACTCGGTTCCTACGAGCAGTACTTC. Translated, it gives CASSTSSLGSYEQYF.

V and J are TRBV9 and TRBJ2-2; D not certain. This CDR3 has 16 residues. Deletions cut 0 bases from V and 4 bases from J, with 13 bases between. Germline V CDR1 and CDR2: SGDLS, YYNGEE. The CDR3 sequence: CASSVGHSGGTGELFF. The CDR3 coding sequence is TGTGCCAGCAGCGTAGGACACTCTGGTGGCACCGGGGAGCTGTTTTTT.

This clonotype was counted a few times. The rearrangement uses TRBV28 and TRBJ2-1, with TRBD2 as a possible D gene (5 bases). The germline V gene has CDR1 MDHEN and CDR2 SYDVKM. V was clipped by 4 bases and J by 2 bases, with 18 bases between them. The CDR3 is 17 amino acids. CDR3: CASSSPGSGNPYNEQFF. CDR3 DNA sequence: TGTGCCAGCAGTTCCCCGGGGAGCGGTAATCCCTACAATGAGCAGTTCTTC.

The chain links TRBV7-2 to TRBJ2-7; 11 positions match TRBD2. The germline CDR1 and CDR2 sequences are SGHTA and FQGNSA. The V gene end was trimmed by 4 bases and the J gene end by 5 bases; junction bases not matched to a gene: 7. The CDR3 sequence is 15 residues long. CDR3 residues: CASSSQLAGGNEQYF. CDR3 nucleotides: TGTGCCAGCAGCTCACAGCTAGCGGGAGGTAACGAGCAGTACTTC.

In its sample, this clonotype was seen a few times. CDR3 coding DNA: TGTGCCACCAGTGATACGGGGCGGAGCTCCTACAATGAGCAGTTCTTC. Protein: CATSDTGRSSYNEQFF. V gene TRBV24-1 combines with J gene TRBJ2-1; D is perhaps TRBD1 or TRBD2 (5 bases each). This CDR3 has 16 residues. The germline V and J ends were trimmed by 3 bases and 0 bases, with 11 bases remaining between them. Germline assignment: CDR1 KGHDR and CDR2 SFDVKD.